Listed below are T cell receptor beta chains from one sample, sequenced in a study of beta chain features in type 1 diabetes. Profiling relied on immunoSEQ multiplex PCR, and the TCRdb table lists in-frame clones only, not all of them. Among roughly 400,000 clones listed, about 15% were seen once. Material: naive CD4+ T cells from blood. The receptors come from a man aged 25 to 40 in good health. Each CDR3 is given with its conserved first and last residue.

CASSVASTGNEQFF,TRBJ2-1,TRBV9
CASSAGTGGIETQYF,TRBJ2-5,TRBV21-1
CASSGETSWSSYNEQFF,TRBJ2-1,TRBV11-2
CASSVAAGGLSGANVLTF,TRBJ2-6,TRBV9
CASSLGTFGEQYF,TRBJ2-7,TRBV27
CATSRDLKGRFNEQFF,TRBJ2-1,TRBV15
CASSETGLQETQYF,TRBJ2-5,TRBV25-1
CASSFGLAGTDTQYF,TRBJ2-3,TRBV7-9
CSVEVGAGQPQHF,TRBJ1-5,TRBV29-1
CASSLAPGPASGDDTDTQYF,TRBJ2-3,TRBV5-1
CASSQGQGLYEQYF,TRBJ2-7,TRBV4-3
CASSPGTVRTQYF,TRBJ2-5,TRBV18
CASSQGLAGSGTDTQYF,TRBJ2-3,TRBV4-1
CSVALGTVTEAFF,TRBJ1-1,TRBV29-1